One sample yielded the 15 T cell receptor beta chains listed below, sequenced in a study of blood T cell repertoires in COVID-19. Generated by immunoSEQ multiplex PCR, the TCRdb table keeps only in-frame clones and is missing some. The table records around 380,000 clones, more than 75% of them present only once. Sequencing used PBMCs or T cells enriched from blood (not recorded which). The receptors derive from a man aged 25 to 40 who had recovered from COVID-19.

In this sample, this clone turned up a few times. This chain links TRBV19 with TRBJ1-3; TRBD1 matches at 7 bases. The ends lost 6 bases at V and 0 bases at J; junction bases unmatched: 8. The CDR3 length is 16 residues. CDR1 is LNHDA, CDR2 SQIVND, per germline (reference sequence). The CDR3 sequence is CASRPPQGGSGNTIYF. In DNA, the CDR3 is TGTGCCAGTAGACCACCCCAGGGGGGCTCTGGAAACACCATATATTTT.

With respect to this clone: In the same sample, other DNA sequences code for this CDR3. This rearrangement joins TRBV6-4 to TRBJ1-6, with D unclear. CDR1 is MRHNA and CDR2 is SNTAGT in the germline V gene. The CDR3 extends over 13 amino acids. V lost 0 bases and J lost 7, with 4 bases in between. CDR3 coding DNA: TGTGCCAGCAGTGACTCGCGGAATTCACCCCTCCACTTT. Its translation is CASSDSRNSPLHF.

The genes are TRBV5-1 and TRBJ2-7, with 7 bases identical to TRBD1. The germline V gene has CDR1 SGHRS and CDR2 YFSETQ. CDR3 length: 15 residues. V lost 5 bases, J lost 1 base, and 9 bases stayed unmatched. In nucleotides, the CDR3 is TGCGCCAGCAGGGCAACGGGACAGTGGTCCTACGAGCAGTACTTC. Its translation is CASRATGQWSYEQYF.

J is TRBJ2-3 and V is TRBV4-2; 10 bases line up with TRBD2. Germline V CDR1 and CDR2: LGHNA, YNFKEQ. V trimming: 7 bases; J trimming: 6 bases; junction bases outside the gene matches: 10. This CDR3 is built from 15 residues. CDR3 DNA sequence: TGTGCCAGCACCGTTAGCGGGGGGTTGGGGGATACGCAGTATTTT. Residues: CASTVSGGLGDTQYF.

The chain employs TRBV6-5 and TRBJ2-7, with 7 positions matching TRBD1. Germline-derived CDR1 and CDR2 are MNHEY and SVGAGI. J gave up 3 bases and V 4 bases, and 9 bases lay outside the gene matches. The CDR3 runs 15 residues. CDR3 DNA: TGTGCCAGCAGTTCAGGCGAGACAGGGTTCTACGAGCAGTACTTC. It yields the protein CASSSGETGFYEQYF.

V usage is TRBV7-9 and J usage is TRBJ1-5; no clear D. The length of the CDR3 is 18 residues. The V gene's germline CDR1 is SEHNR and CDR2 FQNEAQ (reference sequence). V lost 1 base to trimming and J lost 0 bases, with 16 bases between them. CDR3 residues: CASSLVRQSPYSNQPQHF. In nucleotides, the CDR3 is TGTGCCAGCAGCTTAGTGCGGCAGTCTCCTTATAGCAATCAGCCCCAGCATTTT.

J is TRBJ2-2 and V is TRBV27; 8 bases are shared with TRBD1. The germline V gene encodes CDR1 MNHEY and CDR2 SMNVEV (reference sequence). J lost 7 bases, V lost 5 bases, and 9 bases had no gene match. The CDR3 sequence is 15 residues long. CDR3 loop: CASSLWTGNGGELFF. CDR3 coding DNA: TGTGCCAGCAGTCTATGGACAGGGAACGGCGGGGAGCTGTTTTTT.

The CDR3 sequence is CASSLEPSTWNEQFF. In nucleotides, the CDR3 is TGTGCCAGCAGCTTAGAGCCCTCCACTTGGAATGAGCAGTTCTTC. This chain uses TRBV11-2 with TRBJ2-1, with unresolved D. Trimming left V 0 bases short and J 7 bases short, with 13 bases between. Germline lookup yields CDR1 SGHAT and CDR2 FQNNGV. The CDR3 length is 15 residues.

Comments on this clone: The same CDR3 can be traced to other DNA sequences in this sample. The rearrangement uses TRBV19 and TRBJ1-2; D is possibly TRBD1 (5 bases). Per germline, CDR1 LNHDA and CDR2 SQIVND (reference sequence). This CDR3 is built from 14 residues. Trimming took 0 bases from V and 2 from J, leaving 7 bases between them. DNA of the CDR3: TGTGCCAGTAGTATAGATAGGGGCAACTATGGCTACACCTTC. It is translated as CASSIDRGNYGYTF.

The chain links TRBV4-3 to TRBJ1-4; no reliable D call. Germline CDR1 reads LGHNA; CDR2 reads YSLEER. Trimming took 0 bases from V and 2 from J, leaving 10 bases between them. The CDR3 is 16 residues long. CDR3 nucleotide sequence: TGCGCCAGCAGCCAAGACCCACGAGTGACTAATGAAAAACTGTTTTTT. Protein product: CASSQDPRVTNEKLFF.

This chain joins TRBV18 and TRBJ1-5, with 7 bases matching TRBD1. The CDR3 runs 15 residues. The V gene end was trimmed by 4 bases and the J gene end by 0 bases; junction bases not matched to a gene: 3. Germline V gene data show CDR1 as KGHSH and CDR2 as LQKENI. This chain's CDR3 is CASSLDRDSNQPQHF. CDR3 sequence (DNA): TGTGCCAGCTCACTAGACAGGGATAGCAATCAGCCCCAGCATTTT. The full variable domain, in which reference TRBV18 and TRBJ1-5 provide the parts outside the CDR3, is NAGVMQNPRHLVRRRGQEARLRCSPMKGHSHVYWYRQLPEEGLKFMVYLQKENIIDESGMPKERFSAEFPKEGPSILRIQQVVRGDSAAYFCASSLDRDSNQPQHFGDGTRLSIL.

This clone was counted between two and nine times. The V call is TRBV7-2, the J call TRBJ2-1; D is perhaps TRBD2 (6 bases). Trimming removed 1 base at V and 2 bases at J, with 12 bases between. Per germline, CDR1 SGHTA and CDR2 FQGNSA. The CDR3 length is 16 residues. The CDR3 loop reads CASSLGRGLTYNEQFF. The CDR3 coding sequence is TGTGCCAGCAGCTTAGGGCGGGGTTTGACCTACAATGAGCAGTTCTTC. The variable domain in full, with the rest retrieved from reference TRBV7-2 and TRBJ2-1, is GAGVSQSPSNKVTEKGKDVELRCDPISGHTALYWYRQSLGQGLEFLIYFQGNSAPDKSGLPSDRFSAERTGGSVSTLTIQRTQQEDSAVYLCASSLGRGLTYNEQFFGPGTRLTVL.

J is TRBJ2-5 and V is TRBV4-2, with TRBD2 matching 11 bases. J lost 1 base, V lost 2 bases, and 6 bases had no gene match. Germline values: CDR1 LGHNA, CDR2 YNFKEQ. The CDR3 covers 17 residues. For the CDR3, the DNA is TGTGCCAGCAGCCAAAACCTAGCGGGGGGCCTCCAAGAGACCCAGTACTTC. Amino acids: CASSQNLAGGLQETQYF.

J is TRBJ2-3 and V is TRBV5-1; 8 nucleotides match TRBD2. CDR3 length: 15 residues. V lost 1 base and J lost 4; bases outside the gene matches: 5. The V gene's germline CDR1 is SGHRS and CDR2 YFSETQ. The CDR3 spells CASSLYGGAADTQYF. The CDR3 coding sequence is TGCGCCAGCAGCTTGTACGGGGGGGCGGCAGATACGCAGTATTTT.

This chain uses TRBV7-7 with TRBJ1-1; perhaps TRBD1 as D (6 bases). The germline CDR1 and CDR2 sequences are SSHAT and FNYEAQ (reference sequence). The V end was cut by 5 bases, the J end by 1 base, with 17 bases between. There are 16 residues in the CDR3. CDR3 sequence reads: CASSPWDTLSNTEAFF. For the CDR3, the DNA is TGTGCCAGCAGCCCCTGGGACACCCTTTCGAACACTGAAGCTTTCTTT.